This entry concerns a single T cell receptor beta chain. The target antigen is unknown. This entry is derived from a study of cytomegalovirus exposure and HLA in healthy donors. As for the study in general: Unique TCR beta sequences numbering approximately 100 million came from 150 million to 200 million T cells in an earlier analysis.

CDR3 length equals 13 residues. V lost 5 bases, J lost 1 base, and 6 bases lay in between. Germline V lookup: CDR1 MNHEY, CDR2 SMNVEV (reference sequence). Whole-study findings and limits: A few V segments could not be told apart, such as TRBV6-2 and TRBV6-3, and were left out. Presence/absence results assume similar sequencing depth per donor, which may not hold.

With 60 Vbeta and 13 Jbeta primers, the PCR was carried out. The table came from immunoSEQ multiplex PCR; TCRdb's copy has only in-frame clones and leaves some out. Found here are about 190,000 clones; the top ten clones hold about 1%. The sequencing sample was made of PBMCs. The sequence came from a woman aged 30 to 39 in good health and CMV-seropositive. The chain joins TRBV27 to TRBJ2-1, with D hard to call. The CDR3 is CASSPISYNEQFF. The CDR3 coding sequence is TGTGCCAGCAGTCCTATATCCTACAATGAGCAGTTCTTC.